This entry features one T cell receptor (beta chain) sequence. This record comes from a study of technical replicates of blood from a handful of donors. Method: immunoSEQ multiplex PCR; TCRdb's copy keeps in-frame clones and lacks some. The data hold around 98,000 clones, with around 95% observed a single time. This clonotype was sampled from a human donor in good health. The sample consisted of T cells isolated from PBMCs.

The CDR3 region has the DNA TGCGCCAGCAGCCTGCGGGGGGGCAACGGGGAGCTGTTTTTT. Protein: CASSLRGGNGELFF. The chain employs TRBV5-1 and TRBJ2-2; 9 bases map to TRBD2. CDR3 size: 14 residues. Germline lookup yields CDR1 SGHRS and CDR2 YFSETQ. J gave up 7 bases and V 4 bases, and 5 bases lay outside the gene matches.